The 17 T cell receptor beta chains in this list originate from one sample, sequenced in a study of blood T cell repertoires in COVID-19. Only in-frame clones appear in the TCRdb table, and some are missing; sequencing was by immunoSEQ multiplex PCR. In the table there are 75,000 to 100,000 clones, 75% to 85% of which are singletons. The sequenced sample was peripheral blood. Every receptor here comes from a woman aged 80 or over with acute or convalescent COVID-19.

The sample holds one count of this clone. The chain recombines TRBV6-4 with TRBJ2-3; tentatively, D is TRBD2 (6 bases). The CDR3 covers 14 residues. Deletions cut 5 bases from V and 6 bases from J, with 15 bases between. Germline CDR1 reads MRHNA; CDR2 reads SNTAGT. The CDR3 region has the DNA TGTGCCAGCAGTCTAGAGGGAGGTGGGGATACGCAGTATTTT. Translation: CASSLEGGGDTQYF.

This chain connects TRBV9 to TRBJ2-3; 12 bases are shared with TRBD2. Per germline, CDR1 SGDLS and CDR2 YYNGEE. The V and J ends lost 4 bases and 9 bases, in that order; junction bases with no gene match: 9. This CDR3 spans 15 amino acids. CDR3 sequence reads: CASSSPSGRALTQYF. CDR3 in DNA: TGTGCCAGCAGCTCCCCTAGCGGGAGGGCCTTGACGCAGTATTTT.

J is TRBJ1-4 and V is TRBV18; D might be TRBD1 (5 bases). The ends were cut back, 2 bases at V and 7 bases at J, with 11 bases in the middle. From germline, CDR1 is KGHSH and CDR2 LQKENI. This CDR3 region has 14 residues. CDR3 sequence (DNA): TGTGCCAGCTCACCAGGGGGGAACGGTGAAAAACTGTTTTTT. Encoded protein: CASSPGGNGEKLFF.

The chain uses TRBV2 and TRBJ2-3, with D possibly being TRBD2 (5 bases). The length of the CDR3 is 16 residues. V was trimmed by 0 bases and J by 2 bases, leaving 12 bases between them. The germline V gene encodes CDR1 SNHLY and CDR2 FYNNEI. DNA of the CDR3: TGTGCCAGCAGTGAAGCAGGAGCGGCGAACACAGATACGCAGTATTTT. Translation: CASSEAGAANTDTQYF. Full variable domain (remainder filled in from reference TRBV2 and TRBJ2-3): EPEVTQTPSHQVTQMGQEVILRCVPISNHLYFYWYRQILGQKVEFLVSFYNNEISEKSEIFDDQFSVERPDGSNFTLKIRSTKLEDSAMYFCASSEAGAANTDTQYFGPGTRLTVL.

The chain combines TRBV2 with TRBJ2-7, with TRBD1 matching 9 bases. The germline V gene encodes CDR1 SNHLY and CDR2 FYNNEI. Trimming cost V 8 bases and J 5 bases; bases outside gene matches: 10. The CDR3 covers 14 residues. CDR3: CASRAGTGTNEQYF. DNA of the CDR3: TGTGCCAGCCGAGCCGGGACAGGGACGAACGAGCAGTACTTC.

The V gene is TRBV10-3, the J gene TRBJ2-2; 7 bases are shared with TRBD2. Germline V CDR1 and CDR2: ENHRY, SYGVKD. V shed 4 bases and J 5 bases; nucleotides not matched to a gene: 1. This CDR3 is built from 13 residues. Here the CDR3 reads CAISGGLTGELFF. In DNA form, the CDR3 reads TGTGCCATCAGTGGGGGACTAACCGGGGAGCTGTTTTTT.

V is TRBV7-9 and J is TRBJ1-4, with 10 bases identical to TRBD1. The CDR3 is 16 residues long. The V gene's germline CDR1 is SEHNR and CDR2 FQNEAQ (reference sequence). V dropped 5 bases and J dropped 0; count of bases not matched to a gene: 3. The DNA of the CDR3 is TGTGCCAGCAGCCGGGACAGGGGATCAACTAATGAAAAACTGTTTTTT. As protein: CASSRDRGSTNEKLFF.

V is TRBV5-6 and J is TRBJ2-3; tentative D call: TRBD1 (5 bases). CDR3 size: 16 residues. Germline V gives CDR1 SGHDT, CDR2 YYEEEE. V was trimmed by 3 bases and J by 5 bases, leaving 19 bases between them. The CDR3 region has the DNA TGTGCCAGCAGCTCTAACCGACTTGGAAGGGGAGATACGCAGTATTTT. Encoded protein: CASSSNRLGRGDTQYF.

This CDR3 is CASSFEANNYGYTF. CDR3 nucleotide sequence: TGTGCCAGCAGTTTTGAGGCAAATAACTATGGCTACACCTTC. This chain joins TRBV28 and TRBJ1-2; no reliable D call. Per the germline V gene, CDR1 is MDHEN and CDR2 is SYDVKM. This CDR3 comprises 14 residues. V was clipped by 3 bases and J by 1 base, with 9 bases between them.

This rearrangement joins TRBV5-1 to TRBJ1-5; TRBD1 aligns across 9 bases. The CDR3 is 16 residues long. The junction had 7 bases not matched to a gene; V was cut back by 0 bases and J by 6 bases. Germline CDR1 SGHRS, CDR2 YFSETQ. Here the CDR3 DNA reads TGCGCCAGCAGCTTGGGGCCGGACAGGGGCGGTCAGCCCCAGCATTTT. It codes for CASSLGPDRGGQPQHF.

As DNA, the CDR3 is TGTGCCAGTAGTATAGACAGGGTGCGTGGCTACACCTTC. Protein product: CASSIDRVRGYTF. J is TRBJ1-2 and V is TRBV19; possible D gene TRBD1, 5 bases. Germline V lookup: CDR1 LNHDA, CDR2 SQIVND (reference sequence). The CDR3 is 13 residues long. V dropped 0 bases and J dropped 7 bases, with 9 bases sitting between them.

The chain links TRBV30 to TRBJ1-4, with TRBD1 matching over 8 bases. Germline values: CDR1 GTSNPN, CDR2 SVGIG (reference sequence). The CDR3 extends over 13 amino acids. Losses at the gene ends were 3 bases for V and 6 bases for J; bases not matched to a gene: 3. The CDR3 is CAWSGQGYEKLFF. Written as DNA, the CDR3 is TGTGCCTGGAGCGGACAGGGATATGAAAAACTGTTTTTT. Using reference TRBV30 and TRBJ1-4 for the parts outside the CDR3, the full variable domain is SQTIHQWPATLVQPVGSPLSLECTVEGTSNPNLYWYRQAAGRGLQLLFYSVGIGQISSEVPQNLSASRPQDRQFILSSKKLLLSDSGFYLCAWSGQGYEKLFFGSGTQLSVL.

The genes are TRBV9 and TRBJ2-1; 14 bases map to TRBD2. CDR3 length: 18 residues. The V segment lost 3 bases and the J segment 7 bases; nucleotides outside the gene matches: 12. CDR1 is SGDLS, CDR2 YYNGEE, per germline. CDR3 nucleotide sequence: TGTGCCAGCAGCGGTGGGACTAGCGGGAGCTCTGTATGGAATGAGCAGTTCTTC. Protein: CASSGGTSGSSVWNEQFF.

V gene TRBV7-9 combines with J gene TRBJ2-1, with D perhaps TRBD2 (6 bases). Germline V gene sequence: CDR1 SEHNR, CDR2 FQNEAQ (reference sequence). This CDR3 region has 13 residues. V shed 4 bases and J shed 3 bases, with 7 bases lying between them. The CDR3 nucleotides read TGTGCCAGCAGCTCGGGACTCTACAATGAGCAGTTCTTC. It yields the protein CASSSGLYNEQFF.

This clone appeared a single time. The chain uses TRBV7-9 and TRBJ2-3; TRBD1 matches at 9 bases. From germline, CDR1 is SEHNR and CDR2 FQNEAQ (reference sequence). This CDR3 has 14 amino acids. J was trimmed by 6 bases and V by 5 bases; bases with no gene match: 6. Here the CDR3 DNA reads TGTGCCAGCAGCACTTCGACAGGGGGTGATACGCAGTATTTT. This translates into CASSTSTGGDTQYF. Drawing the rest from reference TRBV7-9 and TRBJ2-3, the complete variable domain is DTGVSQNPRHKITKRGQNVTFRCDPISEHNRLYWYRQTLGQGPEFLTYFQNEAQLEKSRLLSDRFSAERPKGSFSTLEIQRTEQGDSAMYLCASSTSTGGDTQYFGPGTRLTVL.

The gene calls are TRBV20-1 and TRBJ2-6; no clear D. This CDR3 spans 14 amino acids. Germline-derived CDR1 and CDR2 are DFQATT and SNEGSKA (reference sequence). The V and J ends lost 3 bases and 2 bases respectively, with 8 bases between them. The CDR3: CSASSSPGANVLTF. DNA for the CDR3: TGCAGTGCTAGTAGTAGCCCTGGGGCCAACGTCCTGACTTTC.

DNA for the CDR3: TGTGCCAGCAGCTCAGCGGGGGGGGGCACAGATACGCAGTATTTT. This codes for CASSSAGGGTDTQYF. The rearrangement joins TRBV7-2 to TRBJ2-3, with 10 bases that match TRBD2. The ends lost 4 bases at V and 1 base at J; junction bases unmatched: 2. The CDR3 loop spans 15 amino acids. Germline V lookup: CDR1 SGHTA, CDR2 FQGNSA. Supplemented by reference TRBV7-2 and TRBJ2-3, the full variable domain reads GAGVSQSPSNKVTEKGKDVELRCDPISGHTALYWYRQSLGQGLEFLIYFQGNSAPDKSGLPSDRFSAERTGGSVSTLTIQRTQQEDSAVYLCASSSAGGGTDTQYFGPGTRLTVL.